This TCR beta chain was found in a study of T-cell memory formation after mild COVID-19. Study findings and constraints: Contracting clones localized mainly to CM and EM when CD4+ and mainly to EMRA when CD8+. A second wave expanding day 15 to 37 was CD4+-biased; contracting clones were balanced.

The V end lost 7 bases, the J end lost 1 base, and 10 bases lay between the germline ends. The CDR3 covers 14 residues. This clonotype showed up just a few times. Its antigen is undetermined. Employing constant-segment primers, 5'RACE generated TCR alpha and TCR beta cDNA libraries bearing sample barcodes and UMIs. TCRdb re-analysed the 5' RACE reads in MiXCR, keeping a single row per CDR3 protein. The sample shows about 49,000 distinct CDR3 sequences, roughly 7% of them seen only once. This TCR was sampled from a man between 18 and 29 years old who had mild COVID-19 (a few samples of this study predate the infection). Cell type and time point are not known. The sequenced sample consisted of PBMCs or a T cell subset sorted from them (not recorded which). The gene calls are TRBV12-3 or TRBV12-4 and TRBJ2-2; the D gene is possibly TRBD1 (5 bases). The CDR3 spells CASILTGNTGELFF. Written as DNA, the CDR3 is TGTGCCAGCATCCTCACAGGGAACACCGGGGAGCTGTTTTTT.